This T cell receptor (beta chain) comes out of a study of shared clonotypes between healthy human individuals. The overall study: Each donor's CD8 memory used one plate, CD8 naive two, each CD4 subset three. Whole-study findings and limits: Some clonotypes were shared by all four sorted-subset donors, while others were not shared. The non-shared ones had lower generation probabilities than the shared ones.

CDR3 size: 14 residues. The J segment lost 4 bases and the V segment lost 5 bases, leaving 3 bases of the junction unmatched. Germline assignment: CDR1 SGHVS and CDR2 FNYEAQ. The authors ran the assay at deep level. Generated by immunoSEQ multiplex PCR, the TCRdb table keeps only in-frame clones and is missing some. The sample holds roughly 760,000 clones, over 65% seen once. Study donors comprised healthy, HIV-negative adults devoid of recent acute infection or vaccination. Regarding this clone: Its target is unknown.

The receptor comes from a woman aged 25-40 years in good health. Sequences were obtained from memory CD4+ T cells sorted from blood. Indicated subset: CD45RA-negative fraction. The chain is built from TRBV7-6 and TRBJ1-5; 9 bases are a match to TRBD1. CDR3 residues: CASSRTGANQPQHF. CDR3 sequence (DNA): TGTGCCAGCAGCCGGACAGGGGCGAATCAGCCCCAGCATTTT.